This entry lists 10 T cell receptor beta chains sequenced from one sample in a study of molecular identifiers for immune sequencing clone quantification. TCRdb re-derived calls from the PCR reads in MiXCR, one entry per CDR3 protein. The sample gives about half a million distinct CDR3 sequences, around 23% of which show up once; around 0.78% is in the top ten. Sequenced sample: naive CD8+ T cells from blood, with Jurkat cell RNA spiked in. Subset in this sample: FACS-sorted CD8+CD4-CCR7+CD45RA+ naive T cells. These receptors were taken from a human donor in good health. Some libraries in this study had Jurkat cell RNA spiked in.

This clonotype came up many times. J is TRBJ1-5 and V is TRBV23-1, with no clear D. TRBV23-1 is an ORF, and what it does is uncertain. The V end lost 2 bases, the J end lost 0 bases, and 17 bases lay between the germline ends. The CDR3 sequence is 18 residues long. CDR3 sequence (DNA): TGCGCCAGCAGTCAAGCGGAGCGCAGCGCGTATAGCAATCAGCCCCAGCATTTT. Its protein is CASSQAERSAYSNQPQHF.

About this clonotype: Given a much more abundant clone one base away, this may be a read error. This chain connects TRBV2 to TRBJ1-1; TRBD1 matches at 10 bases. Per the germline V gene, CDR1 is SNHLY and CDR2 is FYNNEI. The CDR3 is 14 amino acids. Here the CDR3 DNA reads TGTGCCAGCAATGACAGGGGGCTGAACACTGAAGCTCTCTTT. Translating gives CASNDRGLNTEALF.

J is TRBJ2-5 and V is TRBV4-1; no firm D call. Trimming removed 0 bases from V and 2 bases from J, with 10 bases in between. This CDR3 contains 15 residues. The germline CDR1 and CDR2 sequences are MGHRA and YSYEKL. CDR3 protein: CASSQEESVQETQYF. The CDR3 nucleotides are TGCGCCAGCAGCCAAGAGGAGTCGGTTCAAGAGACCCAGTACTTC.

This clonotype was counted at least ten times. This sequence joins TRBV20-1 and TRBJ2-7; TRBD1 matches at 9 bases. Trimming at V came to 5 bases and at J to 2 bases, leaving 7 bases not matched to a gene. The CDR3 is made up of 14 amino acids. Germline V gene lookup returns CDR1 DFQATT and CDR2 SNEGSKA (reference sequence). DNA of the CDR3: TGCAGTGCTCAAGCTCGGACAGGGGCCTACGAGCAGTACTTC. Translating gives CSAQARTGAYEQYF.

The chain carries TRBV29-1 and TRBJ2-7, with TRBD1 identical over 8 bases. Trimming removed 3 bases from V and 6 bases from J; junction bases left unmatched: 4. CDR1 and CDR2 (germline): SQVTM, ANQGSEA. The CDR3 is 12 amino acids. This chain's CDR3 is CSVDRGLGEQYF. The CDR3 nucleotides read TGCAGCGTTGACAGGGGGCTAGGCGAGCAGTACTTC.

Concerning this clonotype: A read error may be the cause here, since a much bigger clone is one base away. The rearrangement links TRBV5-1 to TRBJ2-5; possibly TRBD2 for D (6 bases). V was cut by 4 bases and J by 9 bases, with 16 bases left in between. From germline, CDR1 is SGHRS and CDR2 YFSETQ. The CDR3 spans 13 residues. CDR3 in DNA: TGCGCCAGCAGCCAGAGTCGTTGGGAGGCCCAGTACTTC. Translation: CASSQSRWEAQYF.

As for this clonotype: It may be a read error: a sequence one base away is much more abundant. The chain links TRBV7-6 to TRBJ1-1; D ambiguous. Per the germline V gene, CDR1 is SGHVS and CDR2 is FNYEAQ. The CDR3 is made up of 14 amino acids. The CDR3 region has the DNA TGTGCCAGCAGCTTAGACGACGAGAGCACTGAAGCTTCCTTT. Its translation is CASSLDDESTEASF.

V gene TRBV20-1 combines with J gene TRBJ1-2; 9 nucleotides line up with TRBD1. Trimming cost V 2 bases and J 3 bases; bases outside gene matches: 10. This CDR3 is 16 amino acids long. Germline V gene data show CDR1 as DFQATT and CDR2 as SNEGSKA (reference sequence). The DNA of the CDR3 is TGCAGTGCTAGAACCCGGAGACAGGGGGTAGACTATGGCTACACCTTC. It yields the protein CSARTRRQGVDYGYTF.

To note about this clonotype: Sequence at one end of the junction differs from germline and may be a read error. This chain's CDR3 is CASTWGGSYKEQFF. CDR3 sequence (DNA): TGTGCCAGTACCTGGGGCGGGAGTTACAAAGAGCAGTTCTTC. The V and J genes are TRBV19 and TRBJ2-1; 7 bases match TRBD2. This CDR3 is built from 14 residues. From germline, CDR1 is LNHDA and CDR2 SQIVND (reference sequence).

The chain is built from TRBV3-1 and TRBJ1-6; D possibly corresponds to TRBD1 (5 bases). The germline V and J ends were trimmed by 4 bases and 7 bases, with 17 bases remaining between them. Germline V CDR1 and CDR2: LGHDT, YNNKEL (reference sequence). The CDR3 runs 16 residues. The CDR3 DNA reads as TGTGCCAGCAGCCCGTCCGCCGGGACGTGGAATTCACCCCTCCACTTT. Translated: CASSPSAGTWNSPLHF.